This TCR beta chain stems from a study of shared clonotypes between healthy human individuals. Overall study results and limits: Researchers found naive subsets generally carried larger estimated richness than memory subsets. Clonotypes shared by all four sorted-subset donors had higher generation probabilities than non-shared clonotypes.

Assay execution took place at the deep level. As handled by the study authors: Junction-only sequences produced by ImmunoSEQ had no quality scores, so filtering differed. Profiling relied on immunoSEQ multiplex PCR, and the TCRdb table lists in-frame clones only, not all of them. V and J calls and clone size are as listed in that table; D and trimming were resolved from the DNA. Among a few million clones, about 94% were seen once, and the ten largest hold around 1.7%. CD45RO-negative CD8 cells positively selected for CCR7 made up the naive population, which excluded terminally differentiated effector memory CD45RA+ cells. Concerning this clone itself: Its antigen remains unidentified.

Sequencing input: naive CD8+ T cells from PBMCs. The source is a man aged 18 to 30 in good health. Some clones in this sample may be carry-over from other donors' samples.

The CDR3 protein is CASSLFRDEQFF. As DNA, the CDR3 is TGTGCCAGCAGCTTATTCAGGGATGAGCAGTTCTTC. The chain has TRBV7-9 and TRBJ2-1, with D tentatively TRBD1 (5 bases). V lost 2 bases and J lost 8, with 7 bases in between. The CDR3 is 12 amino acids. Germline lookup yields CDR1 SEHNR and CDR2 FQNEAQ (reference sequence).